The clone carrying this T cell receptor beta chain was picked up many times. Per the germline V gene, CDR1 is SGHRS and CDR2 is YFSETQ. The V gene lost 0 bases and the J gene lost 8 bases, with 8 bases spanning the gap. This CDR3 region has 12 residues. These data belong to a study of regulatory T cells in long-lasting Graves disease. Study background: Antithyroid drugs had been given to newly diagnosed Graves' patients for under 3 months.

Assembly of TCR beta libraries relied on iRepertoire HTBI primers together with Arm-PCR of CDR3 regions. TCRdb ran MiXCR on the multiplex PCR reads and lists one entry per CDR3 protein. The table lists around 450,000 distinct CDR3 sequences, about 16% of them singletons. Regarding time point: newly diagnosed GD, antithyroid drugs for less than 3 months. The TCR library was prepared using RNA isolated from PBMCs. These same data were also listed under a study on T cells in Graves' hyperthyroidism and ophthalmopathy. Turning to that study: Blood also showed most of the thyroid clonotypes that were expanded above 0.001.

V gene TRBV5-1 combines with J gene TRBJ1-2; no clear D gene. The sample was peripheral blood mononuclear cells (PBMCs), taken at new diagnosis, from a patient treated with antithyroid drugs. The TCR originated in a woman aged 25-40 years with Graves disease. This chain's CDR3 is CASSLGGQGYTF. Here the CDR3 DNA reads TGCGCCAGCAGCTTGGGAGGGCAAGGCTACACCTTC.